The clone carrying this T cell receptor (beta chain) was picked up many times. Antigen specificity is unknown. Using immunoSEQ multiplex PCR, the repertoire was profiled, and TCRdb retains in-frame clones only, with some absent. Of about 150,000 clones in the sample, about 88% were seen once. The source of the sample is a study of T cell responses to AZD1222 COVID-19 vaccine. General observations from the study: Just five or six AZD1222 recipients were seropositive at baseline.

The CDR3 runs 15 residues. CDR1 and CDR2 (germline): LGHNA, YNFKEQ. The trim removed 0 bases at V and 6 bases at J, leaving 3 bases unmatched. This clonotype was sampled from an adult who had recovered from COVID-19. The gene calls are TRBV4-2 and TRBJ2-2; 8 bases fit TRBD2. This specimen was peripheral blood, taken after recovery from COVID-19. The CDR3: CASSQERGEPGELFF. The CDR3 region has the DNA TGTGCCAGCAGCCAAGAGCGGGGGGAACCCGGGGAGCTGTTTTTT.